This passage covers 27 T cell receptor beta chains from one sample sequenced in a study of shared clonotypes between healthy human individuals. The protocol was immunoSEQ multiplex PCR, while the TCRdb copy is restricted to in-frame clones and leaves out a portion. The sample records some 2,400,000 clones, 95% being singletons. The sample taken for sequencing was naive CD4+ T cells sorted from blood. The subset: CD45RA+ positively selected. Receptors were obtained from a man in his late teens or twenties in good health.

V usage is TRBV7-9 and J usage is TRBJ2-7; 10 bases align to TRBD2. Germline CDR1 SEHNR, CDR2 FQNEAQ (reference sequence). CDR3 length: 15 residues. Trimming took 5 bases from V and 2 from J; bases not matched to a gene: 6. As DNA, the CDR3 is TGTGCCAGCAGCCCCCAGCGGGGGGGGACCTACGAGCAGTACTTC. This gives the protein CASSPQRGGTYEQYF. The whole variable domain, filled in from reference TRBV7-9 and TRBJ2-7, reads DTGVSQNPRHKITKRGQNVTFRCDPISEHNRLYWYRQTLGQGPEFLTYFQNEAQLEKSRLLSDRFSAERPKGSFSTLEIQRTEQGDSAMYLCASSPQRGGTYEQYFGPGTRLTVT.

To note about this clone: At the DNA level, this CDR3 is encoded by other sequences in the same sample as well. This chain links TRBV30 with TRBJ1-5, with 8 bases that match TRBD1. The J segment lost 7 bases and the V segment lost 3 bases, leaving 5 bases of the junction unmatched. The germline V gene has CDR1 GTSNPN and CDR2 SVGIG (reference sequence). The CDR3 totals 13 residues. The CDR3: CAWSDRGGQPQHF. The CDR3 coding sequence is TGTGCCTGGAGCGACAGGGGAGGACAGCCCCAGCATTTT.

The chain combines TRBV4-1 with TRBJ1-3, with D unclear. This CDR3 is 15 amino acids long. From germline, CDR1 is MGHRA and CDR2 YSYEKL. The V gene lost 6 bases and the J gene lost 1 base, with 13 bases spanning the gap. As DNA, the CDR3 is TGCGCCAGCAGAGCAGAAGACGGTTCTGGAAACACCATATATTTT. It yields the protein CASRAEDGSGNTIYF.

V usage is TRBV5-6 and J usage is TRBJ1-3; D ambiguous. CDR3 length equals 14 residues. V was cut by 3 bases and J by 4 bases, with 11 bases left in between. Germline V gene lookup returns CDR1 SGHDT and CDR2 YYEEEE. CDR3 nucleotide sequence: TGTGCCAGCAGCTCTCGAGGAGGAGGAAACACCATATATTTT. This translates into CASSSRGGGNTIYF.

This clone has just one count. The rearrangement links TRBV4-1 to TRBJ2-7, with 8 bases matching TRBD2. From germline, CDR1 is MGHRA and CDR2 YSYEKL. Trimming took 4 bases from V and 6 from J; bases not matched to a gene: 14. The CDR3 totals 16 residues. The CDR3 here is CASSPGGVRGLPEQYF. As DNA, the CDR3 is TGCGCCAGCAGCCCGGGGGGGGTGAGGGGTCTCCCCGAGCAGTACTTC.

The chain has TRBV7-6 and TRBJ2-7, with TRBD2 identical over 8 bases. The ends lost 4 bases at V and 6 bases at J; junction bases unmatched: 5. This CDR3 comprises 13 residues. Germline CDR1 is SGHVS and CDR2 is FNYEAQ. The CDR3 DNA is TGTGCCAGCAGCTATCGACGGGAGGGCGAGCAGTACTTC. Its translation is CASSYRREGEQYF.

V usage is TRBV5-1 and J usage is TRBJ2-5; D might be TRBD2 (6 bases). This CDR3 has 14 residues. V was cut by 3 bases and J by 0 bases, with 9 bases left in between. CDR1 SGHRS and CDR2 YFSETQ come from the germline V gene. The CDR3 reads CASSSRTNQETQYF. CDR3 DNA: TGCGCCAGCAGCTCTCGGACTAACCAAGAGACCCAGTACTTC.

Turning to this clone: This same CDR3 is encoded by further DNA sequences in the sample. The chain joins TRBV19 to TRBJ1-5, with 10 bases fitting TRBD1. This CDR3 has 16 residues. After removal of 1 base from V and 2 bases from J, the junction contained 2 bases not matched to a gene. CDR1 and CDR2 (germline): LNHDA, SQIVND (reference sequence). CDR3 amino acids: CASSIGDRGGNQPQHF. Here the CDR3 DNA reads TGTGCCAGTAGTATAGGGGACAGGGGCGGCAATCAGCCCCAGCATTTT.

The chain combines TRBV5-6 with TRBJ2-5; possibly TRBD2 for D (5 bases). V lost 5 bases and J lost 0, with 11 bases in between. Germline CDR1 and CDR2: SGHDT and YYEEEE. The CDR3 consists of 14 residues. The CDR3 reads CASSIGENQETQYF. The CDR3 coding sequence is TGTGCCAGCAGTATCGGGGAAAACCAAGAGACCCAGTACTTC. Complete variable domain (other parts from reference TRBV5-6 and TRBJ2-5): DAGVTQSPTHLIKTRGQQVTLRCSPKSGHDTVSWYQQALGQGPQFIFQYYEEEERQRGNFPDRFSGHQFPNYSSELNVNALLLGDSALYLCASSIGENQETQYFGPGTRLLVL.

The V gene is TRBV9, the J gene TRBJ2-3; 12 bases agree with TRBD2. The CDR3 consists of 18 residues. Germline CDR1 reads SGDLS; CDR2 reads YYNGEE. The J segment lost 1 base and the V segment lost 0 bases, leaving 6 bases of the junction unmatched. The CDR3 DNA reads TGTGCCAGCAGCGTAGGCCTAGCGGGAGGGGCGGGCACAGATACGCAGTATTTT. This codes for CASSVGLAGGAGTDTQYF.

This clone has more than one count but fewer than ten. The genes are TRBV5-1 and TRBJ1-2; D is unclear. V dropped 3 bases and J dropped 8 bases, with 17 bases sitting between them. The CDR3 is 14 amino acids. Germline CDR1 and CDR2: SGHRS and YFSETQ. The CDR3, as DNA: TGCGCCAGCAGCTCCAATAACGGAGCTAGGGGCTACACCTTC. Its protein product is CASSSNNGARGYTF.

With respect to this clone: Distinct nucleotide sequences in the sample also encode this CDR3. The rearrangement links TRBV10-3 to TRBJ1-5; D perhaps matches TRBD1 (6 bases). Germline values: CDR1 ENHRY, CDR2 SYGVKD. V was clipped by 4 bases and J by 4 bases, with 8 bases between them. The CDR3 length is 13 residues. The CDR3: CAISGQENQPQHF. The CDR3, as DNA: TGTGCCATCAGTGGACAGGAAAATCAGCCCCAGCATTTT.

The chain combines TRBV5-6 with TRBJ2-2; tentatively, D is TRBD1 (7 bases). The CDR3 covers 16 residues. Germline CDR1 reads SGHDT; CDR2 reads YYEEEE. Trimming cost V 0 bases and J 5 bases, with 14 bases left between them. DNA for the CDR3: TGTGCCAGCAGCTTGGCCCGGTCAGGGGGGACCGGGGAGCTGTTTTTT. It specifies CASSLARSGGTGELFF. The full variable domain, completed using reference TRBV5-6 and TRBJ2-2, is DAGVTQSPTHLIKTRGQQVTLRCSPKSGHDTVSWYQQALGQGPQFIFQYYEEEERQRGNFPDRFSGHQFPNYSSELNVNALLLGDSALYLCASSLARSGGTGELFFGEGSRLTVL.

With respect to this clone: The sample has other DNA sequences that encode this CDR3 too. This chain joins TRBV6-5 and TRBJ1-3; D gene ambiguous. Trimming removed 7 bases from V and 0 bases from J, with 7 bases in between. The CDR3 runs to 13 residues. Germline V gives CDR1 MNHEY, CDR2 SVGAGI. The CDR3 nucleotides read TGTGCCAGCACCAGAAGCTCTGGAAACACCATATATTTT. Its translation: CASTRSSGNTIYF.

The V call is TRBV27, the J call TRBJ2-1; 11 nucleotides align to TRBD2. V was pared by 6 bases and J by 4 bases, with 5 bases of the junction left unmatched. Germline V gene lookup returns CDR1 MNHEY and CDR2 SMNVEV (reference sequence). The CDR3 covers 15 residues. CDR3 sequence: CASRSSGRAYNEQFF. The DNA of the CDR3 is TGTGCCAGCAGAAGTAGCGGGAGGGCGTACAATGAGCAGTTCTTC.

V gene TRBV6-1 combines with J gene TRBJ1-4, with D perhaps matching TRBD1 (5 bases). V was cut by 7 bases and J by 4 bases, with 13 bases left in between. CDR1 is MNHNS and CDR2 is SASEGT in the germline V gene. CDR3 length: 14 residues. The CDR3 nucleotides are TGTGCCAGCACCAGGGCAGGCCTTAATGAAAAACTGTTTTTT. Amino acid sequence: CASTRAGLNEKLFF.

V is TRBV5-1 and J is TRBJ2-5, with 8 bases matching TRBD2. This CDR3 comprises 15 residues. J gave up 5 bases and V 7 bases, and 13 bases lay outside the gene matches. Germline CDR1 is SGHRS and CDR2 is YFSETQ. CDR3 residues: CASAVGAAGVETQYF. The DNA for the CDR3 is TGCGCCAGCGCCGTTGGTGCAGCGGGAGTGGAGACCCAGTACTTC.

Here the CDR3 reads CSVLPGGQGDYGYTF. CDR3 coding DNA: TGCAGCGTTCTCCCGGGGGGGCAGGGTGACTATGGCTACACCTTC. The rearrangement links TRBV29-1 to TRBJ1-2, with D possibly TRBD1 on 6 matching bases. CDR1 SQVTM and CDR2 ANQGSEA come from the germline V gene. Trimming removed 5 bases at V and 3 bases at J, with 19 bases between. The CDR3 loop spans 15 amino acids.

The CDR3 sequence: CASSLVGLSGTDTQYF. In DNA, the CDR3 is TGTGCCAGCAGCTTAGTGGGGCTCAGTGGCACAGATACGCAGTATTTT. The rearrangement uses TRBV7-2 and TRBJ2-3, with a possible D match to TRBD1 (5 bases). The CDR3 has 16 amino acids. The germline CDR1 and CDR2 sequences are SGHTA and FQGNSA. The V and J ends lost 1 base and 1 base respectively, with 12 bases between them.

The V call is TRBV7-3, the J call TRBJ2-3; 11 bases match TRBD2. Germline CDR1 reads SGHTA; CDR2 reads FQGTGA. The CDR3 has 16 residues. Trimming at V came to 5 bases and at J to 3 bases, leaving 7 bases not matched to a gene. Written as DNA, the CDR3 is TGTGCCAGCAGCGCCCTAGCGGGGGGCGGAACAGATACGCAGTATTTT. It yields the protein CASSALAGGGTDTQYF.

The J gene is TRBJ2-3, the V gene TRBV4-1; 7 bases are a match to TRBD1. CDR1 and CDR2 from the germline V gene are MGHRA and YSYEKL. The CDR3 extends over 14 amino acids. With 3 bases clipped from V and 4 bases from J, the junction kept 4 bases outside the gene matches. The CDR3 here is CASSQTGWADTQYF. CDR3 nucleotides: TGCGCCAGCAGCCAGACAGGGTGGGCAGATACGCAGTATTTT.

The CDR3 bases are TGTGCCAGCAGCGAAACAGGGGGCGCGGACTATGGCTACACCTTC. Translated: CASSETGGADYGYTF. V and J are TRBV5-6 and TRBJ1-2; 9 nucleotides agree with TRBD1. Per germline, CDR1 SGHDT and CDR2 YYEEEE. After removal of 4 bases from V and 3 bases from J, the junction contained 7 bases not matched to a gene. CDR3 length: 15 amino acids.

The chain combines TRBV18 with TRBJ2-6, with 7 bases lining up with TRBD1. Trimming cost V 5 bases and J 0 bases; bases outside gene matches: 7. This CDR3 has 17 amino acids. Germline assignment: CDR1 KGHSH and CDR2 LQKENI. The CDR3 sequence: CASSTGTDVSGANVLTF. The CDR3 DNA sequence: TGTGCCAGCTCAACCGGGACAGATGTCTCTGGGGCCAACGTCCTGACTTTC.

The rearrangement joins TRBV27 to TRBJ2-7; 9 positions match TRBD1. V dropped 10 bases and J dropped 4; count of bases not matched to a gene: 5. Germline lookup yields CDR1 MNHEY and CDR2 SMNVEV (reference sequence). CDR3 length: 12 amino acids. The CDR3 reads CATGTGKYEQYF. In DNA, the CDR3 is TGTGCCACCGGGACAGGGAAGTACGAGCAGTACTTC.

This chain connects TRBV6-1 to TRBJ2-5; 9 bases are a match to TRBD1. The junction had 5 bases not matched to a gene; V was cut back by 4 bases and J by 5 bases. The germline V gene encodes CDR1 MNHNS and CDR2 SASEGT. This CDR3 spans 14 amino acids. The chain's CDR3 is CASSVQGARETQYF. CDR3 coding DNA: TGTGCCAGCAGTGTACAGGGGGCGCGGGAGACCCAGTACTTC.

The CDR3 coding sequence is TGCAGTGCCGTGGGGGGCAGTGAGCAGTTCTTC. Translated, it gives CSAVGGSEQFF. The chain links TRBV20-1 to TRBJ2-1; tentatively, D is TRBD1 or TRBD2 (6 bases each). The CDR3 extends over 11 amino acids. Between the trimmed V and J ends, which lost 6 bases and 9 bases, there was a span of 12 bases. Germline values: CDR1 DFQATT, CDR2 SNEGSKA (reference sequence).

The genes are TRBV5-1 and TRBJ1-6, with a possible D match to TRBD1 (5 bases). Looked up from germline, CDR1 is SGHRS and CDR2 is YFSETQ. The CDR3 runs 16 residues. The V and J ends lost 3 bases and 0 bases respectively, with 10 bases between them. The CDR3 nucleotides read TGCGCCAGCAGCTGGGGCGAGAGCTCCTATAATTCACCCCTCCACTTT. Residues: CASSWGESSYNSPLHF.